These 13 T cell receptor beta chains share one sample of origin, sequenced in a study of cytomegalovirus exposure and HLA in healthy donors. The PCR made use of 60 Vbeta and 13 Jbeta primers. The protocol was immunoSEQ multiplex PCR, while the TCRdb copy is restricted to in-frame clones and leaves out a portion. The table lists some 130,000 clones, 80% of them singletons. The specimen was PBMCs. The receptors were gathered from a man aged 25-45 years in good health.

This clone has just a few counts. The chain links TRBV5-6 to TRBJ2-3, with 11 bases matching TRBD2. Germline CDR1 and CDR2: SGHDT and YYEEEE. The CDR3 spans 15 residues. After removal of 7 bases from V and 0 bases from J, the junction contained 4 bases not matched to a gene. DNA for the CDR3: TGTGCCAGCGGTCGACTAGCGGGGAGCACAGATACGCAGTATTTT. Its translation is CASGRLAGSTDTQYF.

This clone has just one count. The genes are TRBV4-3 and TRBJ2-6, with 8 bases fitting TRBD1. From germline, CDR1 is LGHNA and CDR2 YSLEER. This CDR3 comprises 18 residues. V shed 3 bases and J 0 bases; nucleotides not matched to a gene: 7. Written as DNA, the CDR3 is TGCGCCAGCAGCCATACCCACAGGGGGAGCTCTGGGGCCAACGTCCTGACTTTC. It codes for CASSHTHRGSSGANVLTF.

Only one count was recorded for this clone. The chain couples TRBV7-9 to TRBJ1-2; D gene uncertain. V was trimmed by 1 base and J by 4 bases, leaving 10 bases between them. The CDR3 has 14 residues. Germline V gene lookup returns CDR1 SEHNR and CDR2 FQNEAQ (reference sequence). The CDR3 spells CASSLVRQVYGYTF. CDR3 bases: TGTGCCAGCAGCTTAGTTAGGCAGGTCTATGGCTACACCTTC.

The chain combines TRBV4-1 with TRBJ2-3; TRBD2 aligns across 10 bases. The germline CDR1 and CDR2 sequences are MGHRA and YSYEKL. With V trimmed by 6 bases and J by 0 bases, 15 bases remained unmatched. The CDR3 is 19 amino acids. DNA of the CDR3: TGCGCCAGCAGTCGATACGCGGGGCGGACTAGCGGTAGCACAGATACGCAGTATTTT. This translates into CASSRYAGRTSGSTDTQYF.

The V and J genes are TRBV6-5 and TRBJ2-7; 9 bases fit TRBD1. Germline V CDR1 and CDR2: MNHEY, SVGAGI. V lost 6 bases to trimming and J lost 5 bases; unmatched junction nucleotides: 8. This CDR3 has 14 residues. CDR3 loop: CASSNRDRVHEQYF. The CDR3 DNA follows: TGTGCCAGCAGCAACCGGGACAGGGTCCACGAGCAGTACTTC.

The chain has TRBV6-1 and TRBJ2-7; maybe TRBD2 (7 bases). Germline assignment: CDR1 MNHNS and CDR2 SASEGT. V gave up 4 bases and J gave up 5 bases, with 21 bases separating them. This CDR3 is 16 amino acids long. This CDR3 reads CASSAAGRGARDEQYF. Here the CDR3 DNA reads TGTGCCAGCAGTGCCGCGGGGAGGGGGGCCAGGGACGAGCAGTACTTC.

The J gene is TRBJ1-5, the V gene TRBV4-1; 8 bases match TRBD1. Germline V gene sequence: CDR1 MGHRA, CDR2 YSYEKL. This CDR3 comprises 14 residues. Unmatched junction bases numbered 2, after V lost 3 bases and J lost 4 bases. The chain's CDR3 is CASSHRQGNQPQHF. CDR3 DNA: TGCGCCAGCAGCCATCGACAGGGGAATCAGCCCCAGCATTTT.

The rearrangement links TRBV7-6 to TRBJ2-7; 7 nucleotides agree with TRBD1. CDR3 size: 15 residues. From germline, CDR1 is SGHVS and CDR2 FNYEAQ. J was trimmed by 2 bases and V by 3 bases; bases with no gene match: 7. This CDR3 reads CASSFLDRPTYEQYF. The CDR3, as DNA: TGTGCCAGCAGCTTCCTGGACAGGCCCACCTACGAGCAGTACTTC.

The sample holds a few counts of this clone. This chain joins TRBV19 and TRBJ1-2; D gene uncertain. Germline values: CDR1 LNHDA, CDR2 SQIVND (reference sequence). V lost 7 bases and J lost 4, with 19 bases in between. The CDR3 is made up of 15 amino acids. CDR3 in DNA: TGTGCCAGTACCTCCGATCGAACAGAGACCTATGGCTACACCTTC. Protein product: CASTSDRTETYGYTF.

V is TRBV5-1 and J is TRBJ2-1; TRBD1 matches 7 bases. With V trimmed by 2 bases and J by 4 bases, 12 bases remained unmatched. Germline V gene data show CDR1 as SGHRS and CDR2 as YFSETQ. The CDR3 covers 17 residues. The CDR3 DNA is TGCGCCAGCAGCTTAGACCACCGGGACAGACTATACAATGAGCAGTTCTTC. It is translated as CASSLDHRDRLYNEQFF.

In the case of this clone: Germline and junction disagree at one end, which may indicate a read error. The rearrangement joins TRBV6-5 to TRBJ1-2, with D perhaps matching TRBD1 (5 bases). The CDR3 extends over 13 amino acids. Looked up from germline, CDR1 is MNHEY and CDR2 is SVGAGI. CDR3 sequence (DNA): TGTGCCAGCAGTGACTCGAGGCAGGGCGCCTACACCTTC. Translating gives CASSDSRQGAYTF.

The chain carries TRBV27 and TRBJ2-3; 8 nucleotides line up with TRBD2. The J segment lost 0 bases and the V segment lost 6 bases, leaving 5 bases of the junction unmatched. The germline CDR1 and CDR2 sequences are MNHEY and SMNVEV (reference sequence). The length of the CDR3 is 15 residues. CDR3 sequence reads: CASSAPSGSTDTQYF. CDR3 nucleotide sequence: TGTGCCAGCAGCGCCCCTAGCGGGAGCACAGATACGCAGTATTTT.

The count of this clone is one. This chain joins TRBV10-3 and TRBJ2-2; the D gene is possibly TRBD2 (6 bases). The V and J ends lost 2 bases and 6 bases respectively, with 13 bases between them. The CDR3 totals 15 residues. Germline V lookup: CDR1 ENHRY, CDR2 SYGVKD. In nucleotides, the CDR3 is TGTGCCATCAGTGAGAACTCAGCGGGCTCCGGGGAGCTGTTTTTT. Its translation: CAISENSAGSGELFF.